The source of this T cell receptor beta chain is a study of shared clonotypes between healthy human individuals. Trimming took 4 bases from V and 5 from J, leaving 11 bases between them. Germline CDR1 SQVTM, CDR2 ANQGSEA. The CDR3 contains 12 residues. The method was immunoSEQ multiplex PCR; TCRdb's version includes in-frame clones alone and lacks a portion of them. The sample consists of more than 400,000 clones, roughly 95% of them appearing once. This chain links TRBV29-1 with TRBJ1-1; D might be TRBD1 (5 bases). Specimen: naive CD4+ T cells sorted from blood. As for subset: CD45RA+ positively selected. The source is a woman aged 25 to 39 in good health. CDR3 in amino acids: CSVAGRVTEAFF. CDR3 sequence (DNA): TGCAGCGTTGCAGGGAGGGTAACTGAAGCTTTCTTT.